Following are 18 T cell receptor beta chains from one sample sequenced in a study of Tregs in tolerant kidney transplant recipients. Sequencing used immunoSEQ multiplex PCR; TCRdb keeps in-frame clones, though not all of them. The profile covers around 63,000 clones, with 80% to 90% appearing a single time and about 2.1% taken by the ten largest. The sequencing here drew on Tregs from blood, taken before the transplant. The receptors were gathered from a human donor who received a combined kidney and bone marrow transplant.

The CDR3 coding sequence is TGCGCCAGCAGCCTTCTCGACAGGGCTGATGGAACAGATACGCAGTATTTT. This translates into CASSLLDRADGTDTQYF. The V and J genes are TRBV5-1 and TRBJ2-3; TRBD1 agrees at 7 bases. After removal of 4 bases from V and 3 bases from J, the junction contained 14 bases not matched to a gene. Looked up from germline, CDR1 is SGHRS and CDR2 is YFSETQ. The CDR3 loop spans 17 amino acids.

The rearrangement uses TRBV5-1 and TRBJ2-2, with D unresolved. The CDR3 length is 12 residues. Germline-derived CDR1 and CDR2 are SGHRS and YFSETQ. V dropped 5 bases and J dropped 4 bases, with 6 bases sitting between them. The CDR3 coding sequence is TGCGCCAGCAGGTATATCACCGGGGAGCTGTTTTTT. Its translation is CASRYITGELFF.

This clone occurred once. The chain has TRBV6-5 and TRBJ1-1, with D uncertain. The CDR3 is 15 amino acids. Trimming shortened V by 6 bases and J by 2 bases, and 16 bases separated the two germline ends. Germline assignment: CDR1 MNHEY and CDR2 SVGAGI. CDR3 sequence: CASRTGQRYNTEAFF. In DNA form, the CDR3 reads TGTGCCAGCAGGACCGGGCAGAGATACAACACTGAAGCTTTCTTT.

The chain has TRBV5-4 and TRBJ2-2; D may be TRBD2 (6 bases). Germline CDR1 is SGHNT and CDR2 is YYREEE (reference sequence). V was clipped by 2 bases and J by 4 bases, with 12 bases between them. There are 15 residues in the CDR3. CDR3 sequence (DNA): TGTGCCAGCAGCTTTAGCGGAAGAGGCACCGGGGAGCTGTTTTTT. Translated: CASSFSGRGTGELFF. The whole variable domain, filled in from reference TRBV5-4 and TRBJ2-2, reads ETGVTQSPTHLIKTRGQQVTLRCSSQSGHNTVSWYQQALGQGPQFIFQYYREEENGRGNFPPRFSGLQFPNYSSELNVNALELDDSALYLCASSFSGRGTGELFFGEGSRLTVL.

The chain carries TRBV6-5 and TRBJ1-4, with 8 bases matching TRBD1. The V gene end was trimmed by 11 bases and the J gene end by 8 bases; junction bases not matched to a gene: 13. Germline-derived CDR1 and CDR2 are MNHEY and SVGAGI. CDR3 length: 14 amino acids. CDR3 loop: CASKSRTGIEKLFF. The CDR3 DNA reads TGTGCCTCCAAAAGCAGGACAGGGATCGAAAAACTGTTTTTT.

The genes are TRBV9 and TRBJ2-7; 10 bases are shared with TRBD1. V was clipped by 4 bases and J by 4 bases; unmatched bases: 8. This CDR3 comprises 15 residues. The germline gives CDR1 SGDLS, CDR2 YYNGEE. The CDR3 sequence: CASSPRPGQGYEQYF. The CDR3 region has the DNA TGTGCCAGCAGCCCCCGCCCGGGACAGGGGTACGAGCAGTACTTC.

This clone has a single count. The CDR3: CASSPGLAGSYEQYF. CDR3 nucleotide sequence: TGTGCCAGCAGCCCAGGGCTAGCGGGCTCCTACGAGCAGTACTTC. The V call is TRBV28, the J call TRBJ2-7; 8 nucleotides agree with TRBD2. This CDR3 spans 15 amino acids. CDR1 and CDR2 from the germline V gene are MDHEN and SYDVKM. J was trimmed by 0 bases and V by 6 bases; bases with no gene match: 7.

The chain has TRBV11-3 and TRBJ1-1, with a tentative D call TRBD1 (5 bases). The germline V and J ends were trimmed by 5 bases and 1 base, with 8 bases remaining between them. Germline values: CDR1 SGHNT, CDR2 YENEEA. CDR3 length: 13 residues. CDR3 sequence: CASSERGNTEAFF. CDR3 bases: TGTGCCAGCAGCGAGAGGGGGAACACTGAAGCTTTCTTT.

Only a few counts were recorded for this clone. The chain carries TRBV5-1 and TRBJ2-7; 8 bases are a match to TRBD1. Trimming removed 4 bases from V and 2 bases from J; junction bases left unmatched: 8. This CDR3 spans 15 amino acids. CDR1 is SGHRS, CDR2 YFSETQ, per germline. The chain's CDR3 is CASSRGGTGAYEQYF. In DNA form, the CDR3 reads TGCGCCAGCAGCCGAGGGGGGACAGGAGCCTACGAGCAGTACTTC.

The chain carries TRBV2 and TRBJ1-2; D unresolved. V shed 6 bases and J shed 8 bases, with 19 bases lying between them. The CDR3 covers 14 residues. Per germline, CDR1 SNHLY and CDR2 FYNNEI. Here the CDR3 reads CASRRSRTEEGYTF. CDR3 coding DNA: TGTGCCAGCAGACGGAGCAGGACCGAGGAGGGCTACACCTTC.

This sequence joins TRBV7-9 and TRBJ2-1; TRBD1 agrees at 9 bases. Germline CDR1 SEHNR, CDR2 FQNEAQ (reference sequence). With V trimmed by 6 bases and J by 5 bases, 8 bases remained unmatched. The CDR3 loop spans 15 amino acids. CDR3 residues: CASRFTGTGNNEQFF. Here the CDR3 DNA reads TGTGCCAGCAGATTTACCGGGACAGGGAACAATGAGCAGTTCTTC. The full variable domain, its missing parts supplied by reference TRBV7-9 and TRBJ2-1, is DTGVSQNPRHKITKRGQNVTFRCDPISEHNRLYWYRQTLGQGPEFLTYFQNEAQLEKSRLLSDRFSAERPKGSFSTLEIQRTEQGDSAMYLCASRFTGTGNNEQFFGPGTRLTVL.

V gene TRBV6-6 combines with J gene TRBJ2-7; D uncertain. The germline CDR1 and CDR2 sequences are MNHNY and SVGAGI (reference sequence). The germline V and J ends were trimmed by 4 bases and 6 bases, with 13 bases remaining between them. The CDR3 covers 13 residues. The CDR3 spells CASSSVGRGEQYF. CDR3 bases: TGTGCCAGCAGTTCCGTCGGCAGAGGCGAGCAGTACTTC.

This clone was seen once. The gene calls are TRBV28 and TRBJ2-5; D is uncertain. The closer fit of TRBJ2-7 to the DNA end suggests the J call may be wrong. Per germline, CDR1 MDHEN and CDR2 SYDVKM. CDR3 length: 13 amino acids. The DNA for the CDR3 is TGTGCCAGCAGCCCTAGGTCGTTCTACGAGCAGTACTTC. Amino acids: CASSPRSFYEQYF.

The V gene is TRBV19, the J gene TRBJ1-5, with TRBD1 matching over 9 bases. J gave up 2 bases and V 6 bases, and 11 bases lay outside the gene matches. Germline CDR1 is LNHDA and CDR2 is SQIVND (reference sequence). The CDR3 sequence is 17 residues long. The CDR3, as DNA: TGTGCCAGTAGCCTCCGGGACAGGGCAGGGGGCAATCAGCCCCAGCATTTT. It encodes CASSLRDRAGGNQPQHF. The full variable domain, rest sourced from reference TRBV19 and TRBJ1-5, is DGGITQSPKYLFRKEGQNVTLSCEQNLNHDAMYWYRQDPGQGLRLIYYSQIVNDFQKGDIAEGYSVSREKKESFPLTVTSAQKNPTAFYLCASSLRDRAGGNQPQHFGDGTRLSIL.

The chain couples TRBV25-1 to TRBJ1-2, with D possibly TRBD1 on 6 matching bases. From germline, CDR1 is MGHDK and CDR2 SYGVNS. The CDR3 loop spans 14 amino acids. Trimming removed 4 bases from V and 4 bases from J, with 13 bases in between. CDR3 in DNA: TGTGCCAGCAGTGGGGACAAAACTCCCTATGGCTACACCTTC. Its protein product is CASSGDKTPYGYTF.

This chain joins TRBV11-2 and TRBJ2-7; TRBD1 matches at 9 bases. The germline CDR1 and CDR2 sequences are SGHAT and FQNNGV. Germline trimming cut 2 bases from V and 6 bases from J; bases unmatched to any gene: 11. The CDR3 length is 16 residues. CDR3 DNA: TGTGCCAGCAGCTTACATACCTACGGGACAGGGTTCGAGCAGTACTTC. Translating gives CASSLHTYGTGFEQYF. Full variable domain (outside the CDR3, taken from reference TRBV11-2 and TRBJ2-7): EAGVAQSPRYKIIEKRQSVAFWCNPISGHATLYWYQQILGQGPKLLIQFQNNGVVDDSQLPKDRFSAERLKGVDSTLKIQPAKLEDSAVYLCASSLHTYGTGFEQYFGPGTRLTVT.

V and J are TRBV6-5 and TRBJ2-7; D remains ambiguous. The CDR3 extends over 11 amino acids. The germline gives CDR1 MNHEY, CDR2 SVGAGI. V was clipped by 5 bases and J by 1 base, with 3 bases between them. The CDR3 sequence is CASSQSYEQYF. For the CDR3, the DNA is TGTGCCAGCAGTCAGTCCTACGAGCAGTACTTC.

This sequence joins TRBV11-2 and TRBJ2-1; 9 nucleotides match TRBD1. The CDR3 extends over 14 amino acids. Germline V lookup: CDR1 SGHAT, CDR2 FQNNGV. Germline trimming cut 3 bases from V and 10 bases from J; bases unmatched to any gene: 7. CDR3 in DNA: TGTGCCAGCAGCTTCGGGGACAGGGCAGGGGAGCAGTTCTTC. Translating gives CASSFGDRAGEQFF.